Sequencing of this TCR beta chain was carried out in a study of beta chain features in type 1 diabetes (dated by TCRdb to the late 2010s). About the investigation overall: No differences in mean age, gender distribution, total cell number or subset yield were found between patients and healthy donors. A total of some 100,000,000 sorted cells were examined across all samples, and the number of cells per subset was strongly correlated with RNA yield. In the study, TCRB repertoires of sorted circulating CD4+ T cell subsets from recently diagnosed type 1 diabetes patients were compared with those of matched healthy donors. Regulatory and stem cell-like memory subsets were isolated from only 8 patients and about eight healthy donors, whereas naive and central memory subsets came from all 30 or so donors. The research as a whole found: The naive, central memory and regulatory TCRB repertoires appeared to resemble one another more closely among patients than among healthy donors. PCR may preferentially amplify shorter templates, but because patient and control samples were amplified and corrected together, any resulting skew would affect both groups equally. At VDJ recombination sites, type 1 diabetes patients had fewer insertions and more deleted nucleotides, which implies abnormalities in thymic rearrangement. In all four CD4+ subsets, TCRB CDR3 length was moderately but significantly shorter in type 1 diabetes patients. Because cDNA rather than genomic DNA was sequenced, highly expressing activated cells could have been over-represented, although no difference in activation and CD3 levels was found between groups. Because small numbers of individuals were included in the HLA sub-analyses, any influence of HLA type on TCRB rearrangement was left unresolved.

Each donor gave one peripheral blood draw, about 110 mL on average, collected into heparinised tubes. A BD FACSAria II was used to sort naive, central memory, regulatory and stem cell-like memory CD4+ T cells with a panel that included CD45RO, CCR7, CD25, CD127, CD95 and CD27. Purity was above 95% for every sorted population. PBMCs were separated immediately by Lymphoprep density gradient centrifugation and were stained directly, without being cultured. To minimize batch effects, samples were stained and sorted in pairs, one healthy donor with one patient per experiment. The entire isolated RNA was reverse transcribed using the High Capacity cDNA Reverse Transcription Kit, and thus expressed TCRB transcripts were sequenced. Deep immunoSEQ sequencing was performed on naive, central memory and regulatory T cell samples, with an average of around 3.4 million total reads per sample. Sorted cells were lysed in RLT buffer, and RNA was extracted using DNase-treated RNeasy Micro or Mini kits according to cell number. To prevent cross-contamination, every cell subset was processed on its own, while patient and healthy donor samples were processed together. TCRB sequences were amplified from cDNA with the immunoSEQ multiplex PCR, producing 87-bp fragments spanning the CDR3 region. Sequencing of the amplicons was performed on the Illumina HiSeq platform. Regarding the original processing steps: Synthetic template baselines were used to correct PCR bias computationally, reads within Hamming distance 2 were collapsed, and singletons that could not be merged were discarded. By aligning reads against IMGT, V, D and J genes, CDR3 length, and insertions or deletions at six rearrangement sites were assigned. Within each subset, clonotype counts were normalized to sorted cell number, and only after that were true diversity and Gini coefficients computed with the tcR R package. The overlap coefficient, calculated on TCRB nucleotide sequences, was used to measure repertoire sharing. As a proxy for the pre-selection repertoire, out-of-frame TCRB sequences from naive cells were analyzed. The table was pulled from immuneACCESS by TCRdb, which kept in-frame rearrangements only. Such tables lose some clones; where checked, under half of the loss comes from unresolved V genes, and the rest has no known cause. V and J calls and clone size are as listed in that table; D and trimming were resolved from the DNA. The sample table shows 600,000 to 700,000 clones, and about an eighth are seen once. The ten largest clones take up over 0.1% of the sample.

The CDR1 and CDR2 encoded by the germline V gene are SGHRS and YFSETQ. The cysteine opens and the phenylalanine closes a CDR3 of 15 amino acids. Of the read, only the CDR3 DNA is kept; its 45 bases are in frame from base 1. V is trimmed back by 4 bases and J by 1 base, and the junction contains 3 bases that no gene match accounts for. This clone appeared a few times. It lacks a known antigen. No much larger clone exists at a distance of one base, and base qualities are not known. The clonotype originates from a man aged 30-40 years with type 1 diabetes. Sequencing was performed on naive CD4+ T cells from blood. The sample's cell subset or site label is to be understood as: true naive CD4+ T cells. Rearrangement joined TRBV5-1 to TRBJ2-2, with 8 central nucleotides matching TRBD1. The CDR3: CASSRGQGNTGELFF. The DNA sequence is given as TGCGCCAGCAGCAGAGGACAGGGGAACACCGGGGAGCTGTTTTTT.